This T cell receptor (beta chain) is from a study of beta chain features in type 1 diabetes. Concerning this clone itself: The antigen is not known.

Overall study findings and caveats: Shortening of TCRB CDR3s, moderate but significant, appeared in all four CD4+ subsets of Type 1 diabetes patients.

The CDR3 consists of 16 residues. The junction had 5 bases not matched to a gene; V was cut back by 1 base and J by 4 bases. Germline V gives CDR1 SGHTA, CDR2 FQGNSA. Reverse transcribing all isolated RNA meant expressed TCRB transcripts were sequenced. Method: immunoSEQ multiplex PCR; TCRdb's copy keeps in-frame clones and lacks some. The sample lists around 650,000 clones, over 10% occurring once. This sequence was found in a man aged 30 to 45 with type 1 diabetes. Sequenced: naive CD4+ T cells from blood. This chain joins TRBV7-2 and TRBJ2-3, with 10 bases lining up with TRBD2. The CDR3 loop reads CASSLGPTSGADTQYF. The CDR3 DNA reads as TGTGCCAGCAGCTTAGGGCCCACTAGCGGGGCAGATACGCAGTATTTT.